These 8 T cell receptor beta chains were all obtained from the same sample, sequenced in a study of CD8+ T cells in alopecia areata. Treatment: oral pan-JAK inhibitor, 5-10 mg twice daily. It was cDNA, reverse transcribed from extracted RNA, that served as the sequencing template. This table comes from immunoSEQ multiplex PCR, and its TCRdb copy is limited to in-frame clones, with some not included. This table has roughly 280,000 clones, about three fifths appearing once. The sample was CD4+ T cells sorted from blood, taken at week 52, from a patient treated with tofacitinib. These receptors originate from a human donor with alopecia areata.

The CDR3 DNA reads TGTGCCAGCTCACCACTAAACATGGGGACAGGGGCAGATACGCAGTATTTT. This translates into CASSPLNMGTGADTQYF. This chain joins TRBV18 and TRBJ2-3; 10 bases are shared with TRBD1. The CDR3 is 17 amino acids. CDR1 KGHSH and CDR2 LQKENI come from the germline V gene. V lost 1 base and J lost 4; bases outside the gene matches: 8.

This chain connects TRBV7-9 to TRBJ2-5, with TRBD2 as a possible D gene (7 bases). Trimming left V 5 bases short and J 5 bases short, with 12 bases between. CDR1 and CDR2 (germline): SEHNR, FQNEAQ (reference sequence). The length of the CDR3 is 13 residues. CDR3 coding DNA: TGTGCCAGCAGCCAACGGGGGGCTGAGACCCAGTACTTC. This sequence encodes CASSQRGAETQYF.

The chain links TRBV4-2 to TRBJ2-1; perhaps TRBD2 as D (5 bases). The CDR3 sequence is 13 residues long. The germline V gene encodes CDR1 LGHNA and CDR2 YNFKEQ. Trimming stripped 4 bases from V and 9 bases from J, with 13 bases between. This CDR3 reads CASSRPEGGEQFF. CDR3 sequence (DNA): TGTGCCAGCAGCCGTCCTGAGGGCGGTGAGCAGTTCTTC.

The gene calls are TRBV27 and TRBJ1-1; a possible D gene is TRBD1 (6 bases). The CDR3 totals 14 residues. V lost 5 bases and J lost 2, with 12 bases in between. CDR1 and CDR2 from the germline V gene are MNHEY and SMNVEV (reference sequence). The CDR3 sequence: CASSLRTVNTEAFF. CDR3 DNA: TGTGCCAGCAGTCTTCGGACAGTCAACACTGAAGCTTTCTTT.

The V and J genes are TRBV5-1 and TRBJ2-1; D might be TRBD1 (5 bases). Per germline, CDR1 SGHRS and CDR2 YFSETQ. The CDR3 is 15 residues long. V was cut by 4 bases and J by 0 bases, with 11 bases left in between. In nucleotides, the CDR3 is TGCGCCAGCAGCCCGCAGGGCCTCTCCTACAATGAGCAGTTCTTC. Translating gives CASSPQGLSYNEQFF. The full variable domain, its missing parts supplied by reference TRBV5-1 and TRBJ2-1, is KAGVTQTPRYLIKTRGQQVTLSCSPISGHRSVSWYQQTPGQGLQFLFEYFSETQRNKGNFPGRFSGRQFSNSRSEMNVSTLELGDSALYLCASSPQGLSYNEQFFGPGTRLTVL.

The rearrangement uses TRBV23-1 and TRBJ2-1; D not resolved. TRBV23-1 is flagged as an ORF with uncertain function. The CDR3 sequence is 16 residues long. V was trimmed by 0 bases and J by 0 bases, leaving 9 bases between them. The DNA for the CDR3 is TGCGCCAGCAGTCAATCTTGCCCAAGCTCCTACAATGAGCAGTTCTTC. Translation gives CASSQSCPSSYNEQFF.

This CDR3 reads CATSLSGIDTQYF. The CDR3 coding sequence is TGTGCCACCAGTTTGAGTGGGATCGATACGCAGTATTTT. The chain combines TRBV15 with TRBJ2-3; D gene unclear. Trimming left V 6 bases short and J 6 bases short, with 13 bases between. Germline CDR1 reads LNHNV; CDR2 reads YYDKDF (reference sequence). CDR3 length: 13 amino acids.

The CDR3 loop reads CASSASSGGAYNEQFF. The CDR3 nucleotides read TGTGCCAGCAGTGCTTCTTCCGGGGGGGCCTACAATGAGCAGTTCTTC. The chain is built from TRBV6-1 and TRBJ2-1; TRBD2 aligns across 8 bases. The junction had 7 bases not matched to a gene; V was cut back by 4 bases and J by 2 bases. This CDR3 spans 16 amino acids. Germline V gives CDR1 MNHNS, CDR2 SASEGT.